Shown below are 27 T cell receptor beta chains from a single sample sequenced in a study of cytomegalovirus exposure and HLA in healthy donors. Use of 60 Vbeta and 13 Jbeta primers characterized the PCR. The repertoire was sequenced with immunoSEQ multiplex PCR; TCRdb's copy has only in-frame clones and lacks some. The repertoire consists of 150,000 to 200,000 clones, with roughly 60% occurring once and the leading ten covering 2.5% to 3%. Material for sequencing was PBMCs. These receptors came from a man aged 40-49 years in good health and CMV-seronegative.

V gene TRBV27 combines with J gene TRBJ2-7, with a weak D call TRBD2 (6 bases). The CDR3 spans 17 residues. Germline assignment: CDR1 MNHEY and CDR2 SMNVEV (reference sequence). V was cut by 2 bases and J by 4 bases, with 21 bases left in between. DNA of the CDR3: TGTGCCAGCAGTTTACAAGCCCCCTCGGTGGGGGGTTACGAGCAGTACTTC. This gives the protein CASSLQAPSVGGYEQYF.

This clone was seen more than once but under ten times. The J gene is TRBJ2-2, the V gene TRBV30; a possible D gene is TRBD2 (5 bases). Trimming cost V 4 bases and J 6 bases, with 24 bases left between them. The CDR3 covers 17 residues. Germline V gives CDR1 GTSNPN, CDR2 SVGIG (reference sequence). CDR3 amino acids: CAWNTGWELGGAGELFF. CDR3 sequence (DNA): TGTGCCTGGAATACCGGTTGGGAGTTGGGTGGGGCCGGGGAGCTGTTTTTT. Supplemented by reference TRBV30 and TRBJ2-2, the full variable domain reads SQTIHQWPATLVQPVGSPLSLECTVEGTSNPNLYWYRQAAGRGLQLLFYSVGIGQISSEVPQNLSASRPQDRQFILSSKKLLLSDSGFYLCAWNTGWELGGAGELFFGEGSRLTVL.

The rearrangement links TRBV7-9 to TRBJ2-3, with D hard to call. The CDR3 consists of 14 residues. Per germline, CDR1 SEHNR and CDR2 FQNEAQ (reference sequence). Trimming removed 1 base from V and 4 bases from J, with 9 bases in between. The CDR3 sequence is CASSLVAESDTQYF. The CDR3 nucleotides read TGTGCCAGCAGCTTAGTGGCGGAGTCAGATACGCAGTATTTT. The full variable domain, with the rest looked up from reference TRBV7-9 and TRBJ2-3, is DTGVSQNPRHKITKRGQNVTFRCDPISEHNRLYWYRQTLGQGPEFLTYFQNEAQLEKSRLLSDRFSAERPKGSFSTLEIQRTEQGDSAMYLCASSLVAESDTQYFGPGTRLTVL.

The gene calls are TRBV30 and TRBJ2-5; a possible D gene is TRBD1 (6 bases). In germline, CDR1 is GTSNPN, CDR2 SVGIG (reference sequence). The CDR3 is made up of 13 amino acids. The V end lost 2 bases, the J end lost 4 bases, and 11 bases lay between the germline ends. The CDR3 DNA sequence: TGTGCCTGGAGTCCGGGACAACCAGAGACCCAGTACTTC. Encoded protein: CAWSPGQPETQYF. Filled out from reference TRBV30 and TRBJ2-5, the complete variable domain reads SQTIHQWPATLVQPVGSPLSLECTVEGTSNPNLYWYRQAAGRGLQLLFYSVGIGQISSEVPQNLSASRPQDRQFILSSKKLLLSDSGFYLCAWSPGQPETQYFGPGTRLLVL.

The chain uses TRBV19 and TRBJ2-3; D is possibly TRBD1 (5 bases). Trimming cost V 1 base and J 1 base, with 6 bases left between them. Looked up from germline, CDR1 is LNHDA and CDR2 is SQIVND (reference sequence). The CDR3 length is 14 residues. The CDR3 region has the DNA TGTGCCAGTAGTATAGGGGGCCGCACAGATACGCAGTATTTT. As protein: CASSIGGRTDTQYF.

This clone has only a few counts. The chain combines TRBV6-6 with TRBJ2-5; 8 bases agree with TRBD1. CDR1 is MNHNY, CDR2 SVGAGI, per germline (reference sequence). V shed 3 bases and J 5 bases; nucleotides not matched to a gene: 11. The CDR3 extends over 16 amino acids. The CDR3 region is CASSYPQGAPRETQYF. CDR3 nucleotide sequence: TGTGCCAGCAGTTATCCCCAGGGGGCGCCGCGGGAGACCCAGTACTTC.

The chain uses TRBV5-6 and TRBJ1-4; D gene ambiguous. Trimming took 6 bases from V and 5 from J, leaving 11 bases between them. CDR3 length: 13 residues. The V gene's germline CDR1 is SGHDT and CDR2 YYEEEE. Written as DNA, the CDR3 is TGTGCCAGCACCCGATTGCGGAATGAAAAACTGTTTTTT. It specifies CASTRLRNEKLFF.

The chain recombines TRBV5-4 with TRBJ1-2, with 7 bases matching TRBD1. CDR3 length: 14 residues. Germline lookup yields CDR1 SGHNT and CDR2 YYREEE (reference sequence). J lost 14 bases, V lost 0 bases, and 13 bases had no gene match. The CDR3 DNA reads TGTGCCAGCAGCTTGGGCCCATCCGGACAGGCCGATACCTTC. The encoded protein is CASSLGPSGQADTF.

This clone was detected only a few times. The rearrangement uses TRBV29-1 and TRBJ1-5; D unclear. V was shortened by 4 bases and J by 0 bases, with 10 bases between the two germline ends. The CDR3 contains 14 residues. Germline CDR1 and CDR2: SQVTM and ANQGSEA. DNA of the CDR3: TGCAGCGTTGTATCAGGACTTAGCAATCAGCCCCAGCATTTT. This encodes CSVVSGLSNQPQHF.

The chain is built from TRBV5-1 and TRBJ2-7; weak D call: TRBD1 (7 bases). Germline loops: CDR1 SGHRS, CDR2 YFSETQ. The V end was cut by 4 bases, the J end by 2 bases, with 13 bases between. This CDR3 spans 14 amino acids. The CDR3 sequence is CASSGGTVAYEQYF. CDR3 DNA sequence: TGCGCCAGCAGCGGGGGGACAGTTGCCTACGAGCAGTACTTC.

This clone is a singleton in its sample. The chain is built from TRBV5-4 and TRBJ2-7; perhaps TRBD2 as D (7 bases). This CDR3 comprises 16 residues. CDR1 and CDR2 from the germline V gene are SGHNT and YYREEE (reference sequence). The V gene lost 1 base and the J gene lost 7 bases, with 21 bases spanning the gap. CDR3 DNA: TGTGCCAGCAGCTTGATCCTCAGGGGAGGGTTAGTGGAGCAGTACTTC. Residues: CASSLILRGGLVEQYF. Looking up the rest from reference TRBV5-4 and TRBJ2-7 gives the full variable domain: ETGVTQSPTHLIKTRGQQVTLRCSSQSGHNTVSWYQQALGQGPQFIFQYYREEENGRGNFPPRFSGLQFPNYSSELNVNALELDDSALYLCASSLILRGGLVEQYFGPGTRLTVT.

The chain uses TRBV4-3 and TRBJ1-2; TRBD1 might be the D (6 bases). Per the germline V gene, CDR1 is LGHNA and CDR2 is YSLEER. This CDR3 is 17 amino acids long. V dropped 0 bases and J dropped 3 bases, with 17 bases sitting between them. The CDR3 is CASSQDRAGAIYYGYTF. The CDR3 DNA sequence: TGCGCCAGCAGCCAAGATAGGGCAGGGGCCATCTACTATGGCTACACCTTC.

This chain connects TRBV10-3 to TRBJ2-5, with D unclear. The CDR3 runs to 11 residues. The germline V and J ends were trimmed by 10 bases and 9 bases, with 15 bases remaining between them. Looked up from germline, CDR1 is ENHRY and CDR2 is SYGVKD. CDR3 in amino acids: CATRIREAQYF. CDR3 nucleotide sequence: TGTGCCACCCGTATCCGCGAGGCCCAGTACTTC.

The gene calls are TRBV28 and TRBJ2-3; 14 bases line up with TRBD2. The germline CDR1 and CDR2 sequences are MDHEN and SYDVKM. This CDR3 comprises 18 residues. Losses at the gene ends were 11 bases for V and 4 bases for J; bases not matched to a gene: 17. The CDR3 spells CACTSRLAGGSKADTQYF. CDR3 coding DNA: TGTGCCTGTACCTCGCGACTAGCGGGAGGGTCAAAGGCAGATACGCAGTATTTT.

The chain uses TRBV7-3 and TRBJ2-3; 10 positions match TRBD2. V was clipped by 4 bases and J by 4 bases; unmatched bases: 8. This CDR3 has 16 amino acids. Germline V CDR1 and CDR2: SGHTA, FQGTGA. The chain's CDR3 is CASSWASGSTSDTQYF. As DNA, the CDR3 is TGTGCCAGCAGCTGGGCTAGCGGGAGTACGTCAGATACGCAGTATTTT. The full variable domain, its missing parts supplied by reference TRBV7-3 and TRBJ2-3, is GAGVSQTPSNKVTEKGKYVELRCDPISGHTALYWYRQSLGQGPEFLIYFQGTGAADDSGLPNDRFFAVRPEGSVSTLKIQRTERGDSAVYLCASSWASGSTSDTQYFGPGTRLTVL.

The V gene is TRBV5-1, the J gene TRBJ2-2; TRBD1 is a possible D gene (6 bases). Germline CDR1 SGHRS, CDR2 YFSETQ. The V gene lost 4 bases and the J gene lost 7 bases, with 17 bases spanning the gap. The CDR3 length is 15 residues. DNA for the CDR3: TGCGCCAGCAGCATACAGGGATCAGAGGGCGGGGAGCTGTTTTTT. This sequence encodes CASSIQGSEGGELFF.

J is TRBJ1-5 and V is TRBV4-1; D remains unclear. Trimming stripped 0 bases from V and 6 bases from J, with 6 bases between. Germline values: CDR1 MGHRA, CDR2 YSYEKL. The CDR3 runs 13 residues. The CDR3 region is CASSQDRVQPQHF. The CDR3 DNA is TGCGCCAGCAGCCAAGATCGGGTTCAGCCCCAGCATTTT.

In DNA, the CDR3 is TGTGCCAGCAGCCGTCCCGGGACAATCAAGGGGACCGGGGAGCTGTTTTTT. Its protein product is CASSRPGTIKGTGELFF. The chain joins TRBV27 to TRBJ2-2, with D tentatively TRBD1 (6 bases). Between the trimmed V and J ends, which lost 6 bases and 5 bases, there was a span of 22 bases. CDR3 size: 17 residues. Germline V CDR1 and CDR2: MNHEY, SMNVEV (reference sequence).

The chain recombines TRBV7-9 with TRBJ1-5, with D maybe TRBD1 (5 bases). V was cut by 5 bases and J by 7 bases, with 15 bases left in between. In germline, CDR1 is SEHNR, CDR2 FQNEAQ (reference sequence). The CDR3 covers 14 residues. The CDR3 reads CASSPGGLGQPQHF. The CDR3 DNA follows: TGTGCCAGCAGCCCTGGGGGGTTAGGGCAGCCCCAGCATTTT.

The chain employs TRBV28 and TRBJ2-5; TRBD1 is a possible D gene (5 bases). Germline V gene sequence: CDR1 MDHEN, CDR2 SYDVKM. This CDR3 comprises 11 residues. The V end was cut by 8 bases, the J end by 5 bases, with 9 bases between. The CDR3 reads CASLGAETQYF. CDR3 DNA: TGTGCCAGCCTTGGGGCCGAGACCCAGTACTTC.

CDR3 loop: CASSFNSGGETQYF. For the CDR3, the DNA is TGTGCCAGCAGCTTCAATTCCGGGGGGGAGACCCAGTACTTC. V gene TRBV7-9 combines with J gene TRBJ2-5; 7 bases agree with TRBD2. After removal of 3 bases from V and 5 bases from J, the junction contained 6 bases not matched to a gene. Germline V gene lookup returns CDR1 SEHNR and CDR2 FQNEAQ (reference sequence). This CDR3 is 14 amino acids long.

The gene calls are TRBV30 and TRBJ2-2; 8 bases map to TRBD1. Germline-derived CDR1 and CDR2 are GTSNPN and SVGIG (reference sequence). After removal of 0 bases from V and 6 bases from J, the junction contained 6 bases not matched to a gene. This CDR3 region has 15 residues. CDR3 sequence: CAWSVQQGAAGELFF. The CDR3, as DNA: TGTGCCTGGAGTGTACAGCAGGGGGCGGCCGGGGAGCTGTTTTTT.

In DNA, the CDR3 is TGTGCCAGCTGCGGACAGGGGAATTCACCCCTCCACTTT. Translation gives CASCGQGNSPLHF. This chain connects TRBV27 to TRBJ1-6; TRBD1 matches 9 bases. Germline CDR1 and CDR2: MNHEY and SMNVEV (reference sequence). This CDR3 has 13 residues. The V gene end was trimmed by 8 bases and the J gene end by 7 bases; junction bases not matched to a gene: 3.

This rearrangement joins TRBV5-4 to TRBJ2-5, with TRBD2 as a possible D gene (6 bases). The J call could be wrong; TRBJ2-7 is a better fit for the DNA end. Germline CDR1 and CDR2: SGHNT and YYREEE (reference sequence). This CDR3 has 15 residues. CDR3 residues: CASSLEREGTYEQYF. In DNA form, the CDR3 reads TGTGCCAGCAGCTTGGAAAGAGAGGGGACTTACGAGCAGTACTTC.

The chain links TRBV30 to TRBJ2-7; TRBD2 matches 8 bases. Germline V lookup: CDR1 GTSNPN, CDR2 SVGIG (reference sequence). The ends lost 8 bases at V and 2 bases at J; junction bases unmatched: 8. The CDR3 has 13 residues. The DNA for the CDR3 is TGTGCCGGCTCAGCGGGAGAAACCTACGAGCAGTACTTC. Amino acid sequence: CAGSAGETYEQYF.

This chain links TRBV4-2 with TRBJ2-7, with a weak D call TRBD1 (6 bases). This CDR3 spans 12 amino acids. The ends were cut back, 5 bases at V and 6 bases at J, with 11 bases in the middle. The germline gives CDR1 LGHNA, CDR2 YNFKEQ. The CDR3 is CASSDRNLEQYF. In DNA form, the CDR3 reads TGTGCCAGCAGCGACAGGAACCTCGAGCAGTACTTC.

This chain links TRBV10-3 with TRBJ1-4; 10 bases fit TRBD1. CDR3 length equals 15 residues. Looked up from germline, CDR1 is ENHRY and CDR2 is SYGVKD. J gave up 4 bases and V 4 bases, and 3 bases lay outside the gene matches. The CDR3 nucleotides read TGTGCCATCAGTGCGGGACAGGGGTTTAATGAAAAACTGTTTTTT. It translates to CAISAGQGFNEKLFF.